The TCR beta chain described here comes from a study of blood T cell repertoires in COVID-19. Germline V gives CDR1 MNHNS, CDR2 SASEGT. V lost 2 bases, J lost 2 bases, and 3 bases stayed unmatched. The CDR3 extends over 15 amino acids. Authors' methods: Scientists estimated how many nucleated cells there were by amplifying reference gene primers. Generated by immunoSEQ multiplex PCR, the TCRdb table keeps only in-frame clones and is missing some. Clone size and V and J calls were adopted from that table, with D and trimming inferred from the DNA. The sample lists about 500,000 clones, 89% seen once, with roughly 0.92% in the top ten. While infection was still active, Seattle patients were enrolled and then followed longitudinally.

Sequencing was carried out using peripheral blood. The chain has TRBV6-1 and TRBJ1-3; the match to TRBD1 covers 7 bases. The TCR originated in a man aged 18 to 29 with COVID-19, enrolled during active disease. The CDR3 nucleotides read TGTGCCAGCAGTGAAAAGGGGGCCCCTGGAAACACCATATATTTT. Its translation is CASSEKGAPGNTIYF.